This T cell receptor beta chain comes out of a study of blood T cell repertoires in COVID-19 (dated by TCRdb to the early 2020s). Regarding the research as a whole: The collaborator samples originated in the United States, Italy and Spain and spanned the acute and convalescent phases of COVID-19. The samples were drawn from two sources: the first 160 participants of the ongoing ImmuneRACE study, and 1,000 to 1,500 subjects contributed by 6 global collaborators. HLA class I and class II types, where available, came from metadata supplied by the sample provider rather than from assay-based typing. A freely available public database, intended as a resource for researchers studying the immune response to SARS-CoV-2, is where the repertoires were released. The prospective study material was composed of cDNA or gDNA derived from T cells, B-cell-depleted T cells, or PBMCs. Deeply sampled blood TCRbeta repertoires from subjects exposed to, actively infected with, or recovered from COVID-19 were included in the dataset. A de-identified subject ID, COVID-19 status, age in years and sex were almost always included in the sample metadata. Beyond this particular receptor, the publication reports: The quantity of clinical and demographic metadata differed by source and by participant and was supplied without curation.

The collaborating institutions used their own protocols to collect whole blood in K2EDTA tubes. For TCRbeta analysis, collaborators shipped samples as frozen whole blood, isolated PBMCs, or DNA extracted from either of those sample types. With regard to this clone: No cognate antigen has been identified for it. Base qualities are not at hand, and no much larger clone is one base apart.

TCRbeta CDR3 regions were amplified from genomic DNA using the immunoSEQ Assay, a bias-controlled multiplex PCR. The authors processed their data as follows. The number of nucleated cells in each sample was estimated by amplification of reference gene primers within the assay. Sequence reads were collapsed and filtered to measure the absolute abundance of every unique TCRbeta CDR3 rearrangement. Productive Simpson clonality was computed per sample as the square root of Simpson's diversity index over productive rearrangements. The table comes from immuneACCESS by way of TCRdb, which keeps in-frame sequences with V and J called. Part of the clones is missing from these tables; in studies checked, under half for an unresolved V gene and the rest for unknown reasons. The V and J calls and clone size come from that table; D and trimming were worked out from the DNA. This sample gives around 100,000 clones in total; roughly 90% of them show up just once. The ten largest account for over 1.5% of the sample.

From a lookup of the germline V gene, CDR1 and CDR2 are SGHVS and FQNEAQ. The germline V end is reduced by 5 bases and the J end by 8 bases; junction bases left unmatched: 1. From the cysteine up to the phenylalanine, the CDR3 has a length of 13 residues. CDR3 DNA is the only sequence kept; it has 39 bases, read in frame from the first base. Material: peripheral blood. The sequence joins TRBV7-8 to TRBJ1-6; 9 bases in the junction line up with TRBD1. This TCR derives from a man at least 80 years old with acute or convalescent COVID-19. The DNA reads TGTGCCAGCAGCCGACAGGGGGATTCACCCCTCCACTTT. This gives the protein CASSRQGDSPLHF.